The next 18 T cell receptor beta chains were all read from a single sample in a study of T cell clonality in common variable immunodeficiency. Notes on the study in general: Fewer deletions and N-nucleotide insertions were reportedly seen in common variable immunodeficiency TCR beta sequences.

Repertoires were generated with immunoSEQ multiplex PCR, while TCRdb's copy carries only in-frame clones and drops some. Singletons are absent from the sample, which has more than 9,000 clones. These receptors have no known antigen. The sequencing input was peripheral blood mononuclear cells. These receptors were obtained from a human donor with common variable immunodeficiency.

Turning to this clone: The read ends 3 residues early relative to the CDR3; the germline J gene fills the gap. This chain joins TRBV7-2 and TRBJ2-7, with D possibly TRBD2 on 5 matching bases. Germline CDR1 reads SGHTA; CDR2 reads FQGNSA. Trimming shortened V by 5 bases and J by 0 bases, and 14 bases separated the two germline ends. This CDR3 is built from 15 residues. The sequenced part of the CDR3 DNA is TGTGCCAGCAGCCCGCGGACTCAACCCTCCTACGAG. This encodes CASSPRTQPSYE. The whole CDR3 protein reads CASSPRTQPSYEQYF.

There are a few counts of this clone. The CDR3 is cut off 3 residues early in the read; its end comes from the germline J gene. The chain combines TRBV18 with TRBJ2-5; TRBD1 agrees at 7 bases. V lost 3 bases, J lost 5 bases, and 6 bases stayed unmatched. The CDR3 spans 14 residues. Per the germline V gene, CDR1 is KGHSH and CDR2 is LQKENI. The covered CDR3 bases are TGTGCCAGCTCACCGACAGGGACCCAGGAGACC. This codes for CASSPTGTQET. In full, the CDR3 reads CASSPTGTQETQYF.

As to this clone: The DNA ends 3 residues before the CDR3 does, and the rest of the CDR3 is filled in from the germline J gene. The rearrangement links TRBV19 to TRBJ2-7, with 7 bases aligning to TRBD2. The CDR3 extends over 16 amino acids. Germline assignment: CDR1 LNHDA and CDR2 SQIVND (reference sequence). With 3 bases clipped from V and 1 base from J, the junction kept 9 bases outside the gene matches. This chain's CDR3 is CASSISIGGYSYEQYF. CDR3 DNA, as far as it was read: TGTGCCAGTAGTATCTCGATCGGGGGGTATTCCTACGAG.

This clone was counted between two and nine times. The sequence runs out 3 residues before the end of the CDR3; the remainder is reconstructed from the germline J gene. The chain links TRBV5-1 to TRBJ2-2, with 7 bases fitting TRBD1. The germline V gene encodes CDR1 SGHRS and CDR2 YFSETQ. V lost 4 bases and J lost 0; bases outside the gene matches: 3. This CDR3 spans 15 amino acids. Incomplete CDR3 DNA: TGCGCCAGCAGCATTGGACAGGCGAACACCGGGGAG. Protein sequence: CASSIGQANTGE. The entire CDR3 protein is CASSIGQANTGELFF. Supplemented by reference TRBV5-1 and TRBJ2-2, the full variable domain reads KAGVTQTPRYLIKTRGQQVTLSCSPISGHRSVSWYQQTPGQGLQFLFEYFSETQRNKGNFPGRFSGRQFSNSRSEMNVSTLELGDSALYLCASSIGQANTGELFFGEGSRLTVL.

By share, this clone counts as medium-sized (0.01 to 0.1%). From the germline J gene comes the end of the CDR3, since the read stops 3 residues before it. The V gene is TRBV29-1, the J gene TRBJ1-2; TRBD1 aligns across 7 bases. Germline V CDR1 and CDR2: SQVTM, ANQGSEA. The CDR3 consists of 13 residues. V trimming: 4 bases; J trimming: 3 bases; junction bases outside the gene matches: 5. The part of the CDR3 DNA that was read is TGCAGCGTTGGATCACAGGGGCACTATGGC. Its translation: CSVGSQGHYG. The entire CDR3 protein reads CSVGSQGHYGYTF.

This clone has more than one count but fewer than ten. From the germline J gene comes the end of the CDR3, since the read stops 3 residues before it. This chain uses TRBV19 with TRBJ1-1; perhaps TRBD1 as D (6 bases). Trimming removed 2 bases from V and 1 base from J, with 11 bases in between. The CDR3 covers 15 residues. From germline, CDR1 is LNHDA and CDR2 SQIVND (reference sequence). Partial CDR3 DNA: TGTGCCAGTAGTATACCACCGGGACAGAACACTGAA. The encoded protein is CASSIPPGQNTE. The CDR3 in full is CASSIPPGQNTEAFF.

This clone was seen only a few times. The CDR3 end is not reached by the read, which stops 3 residues before it; the germline J gene fills it in. This sequence joins TRBV19 and TRBJ2-5; a possible D gene is TRBD1 (5 bases). Germline values: CDR1 LNHDA, CDR2 SQIVND (reference sequence). The germline V and J ends were trimmed by 3 bases and 5 bases, with 13 bases remaining between them. The CDR3 contains 14 residues. CDR3 DNA (partial): TGTGCCAGTAGTATTTGGGGCAGGGCGGAGACC. This sequence encodes CASSIWGRAET. The entire CDR3 sequence reads CASSIWGRAETQYF.

Note on this clone: Read data end 3 residues before the CDR3 end; the end is taken from the germline J gene. The chain recombines TRBV18 with TRBJ2-1; 7 positions agree with TRBD2. The germline gives CDR1 KGHSH, CDR2 LQKENI. The CDR3 contains 15 residues. With V trimmed by 2 bases and J by 1 base, 2 bases remained unmatched. Partial CDR3 DNA: TGTGCCAGCTCACCATCTAGCGGTTCCTACAATGAG. Encoded protein: CASSPSSGSYNE. The CDR3 as a whole reads CASSPSSGSYNEQFF.

The table lists this clone with a few counts. The CDR3 end is not reached by the read, which stops 3 residues before it; the germline J gene fills it in. The V and J genes are TRBV19 and TRBJ2-2, with D unresolved. Trimming took 6 bases from V and 8 from J, leaving 13 bases between them. Germline V lookup: CDR1 LNHDA, CDR2 SQIVND (reference sequence). The CDR3 extends over 13 amino acids. CDR3 loop: CASSSLGGGELFF. CDR3 DNA, as far as it was read: TGTGCCAGTAGCAGCCTAGGTGGAGGGGAG.

A note on this clone: The read ends 3 residues early relative to the CDR3; the germline J gene fills the gap. V and J are TRBV7-3 and TRBJ1-1; 7 bases are shared with TRBD1. The trim removed 5 bases at V and 3 bases at J, leaving 3 bases unmatched. This CDR3 spans 13 amino acids. The germline V gene has CDR1 SGHTA and CDR2 FQGTGA. The CDR3 DNA, read in part, is TGTGCCAGCAGCACGGGACAGCACACTGAA. Residues: CASSTGQHTE. The complete CDR3 sequence is CASSTGQHTEAFF. The full variable domain, with the rest looked up from reference TRBV7-3 and TRBJ1-1, is GAGVSQTPSNKVTEKGKYVELRCDPISGHTALYWYRQSLGQGPEFLIYFQGTGAADDSGLPNDRFFAVRPEGSVSTLKIQRTERGDSAVYLCASSTGQHTEAFFGQGTRLTVV.

This clone has only a few counts. The missing CDR3 end, 3 residues past where the read stops, is filled in from the germline J gene. V is TRBV5-1 and J is TRBJ2-5, with 7 positions matching TRBD1. The germline gives CDR1 SGHRS, CDR2 YFSETQ. The CDR3 sequence is 14 residues long. V lost 5 bases to trimming and J lost 5 bases; unmatched junction nucleotides: 9. The covered CDR3 bases are TGCGCCAGCAGTTCCCCAACAGGGGAGGAGACC. Amino acid sequence: CASSSPTGEET. In full, the CDR3 reads CASSSPTGEETQYF.

This clone was seen a handful of times. Read coverage stops 3 residues before the CDR3 terminus; the germline J gene supplies the remainder. This rearrangement joins TRBV6-2 or TRBV6-3 to TRBJ1-5, with 8 bases that match TRBD1. With V trimmed by 4 bases and J by 0 bases, 8 bases remained unmatched. The germline CDR1 and CDR2 sequences are MNHEY and SVGEGT. The CDR3 contains 17 residues. The CDR3 is CASSFFGQGHSNQPQHF. The CDR3 bases that were read are TGTGCCAGCAGTTTCTTCGGACAGGGACATAGCAATCAGCCC.

Details on this clone: The CDR3 end lies 3 residues beyond the end of the read and is filled in from the germline J gene. V usage is TRBV5-6 and J usage is TRBJ2-7; 9 positions agree with TRBD1. J lost 3 bases, V lost 4 bases, and 5 bases had no gene match. The CDR3 covers 14 residues. The germline V gene encodes CDR1 SGHDT and CDR2 YYEEEE. This CDR3 is CASSPPGQGYEQYF. Partial CDR3 DNA: TGTGCCAGCAGCCCCCCGGGACAGGGCTACGAG.

About this clone itself: The read finishes 3 residues shy of the CDR3 end, and the germline J gene is used to complete it. V is TRBV19 and J is TRBJ1-6; D remains ambiguous. This CDR3 comprises 15 residues. CDR1 is LNHDA, CDR2 SQIVND, per germline (reference sequence). Trimming took 7 bases from V and 7 from J, leaving 17 bases between them. The CDR3 reads CASTRSQIGNSPLHF. The part of the CDR3 DNA that was read is TGTGCCAGTACCCGCTCCCAAATAGGGAATTCACCC.

For this clone: The read ends 3 residues early relative to the CDR3; the germline J gene fills the gap. This chain connects TRBV7-9 to TRBJ2-5, with 8 positions matching TRBD2. The length of the CDR3 is 14 residues. Looked up from germline, CDR1 is SEHNR and CDR2 is FQNEAQ (reference sequence). The V gene end was trimmed by 4 bases and the J gene end by 3 bases; junction bases not matched to a gene: 4. The sequenced CDR3 bases are TGTGCCAGCAGCTCTCCGGGACTAGAAGAGACC. Its protein is CASSSPGLEET. The whole CDR3 is CASSSPGLEETQYF.

Of note for this clone: The read comes to an end 3 residues before the CDR3 does, leaving the germline J gene to fill in the end. The J gene is TRBJ2-5, the V gene TRBV20-1, with 7 bases lining up with TRBD2. The trim removed 1 base at V and 5 bases at J, leaving 7 bases unmatched. Germline assignment: CDR1 DFQATT and CDR2 SNEGSKA (reference sequence). This CDR3 is built from 14 residues. Partial CDR3 DNA: TGCAGTGCTAGAGTTGCGGGAGTCACGGAGACC. Its translation is CSARVAGVTET. Given in full, the CDR3 is CSARVAGVTETQYF.

The table lists this clone with a few counts. The sequenced CDR3 bases are TGTGCCAGCTCTCCTACTAGCGGGAGACGGTATGAG. Residues: CASSPTSGRRYE. The CDR3 in its entirety is CASSPTSGRRYEQFF. The chain combines TRBV18 with TRBJ2-1, with 11 bases matching TRBD2. The read finishes 3 residues shy of the CDR3 end, and the germline J gene is used to complete it. CDR3 length equals 15 residues. Unmatched junction bases numbered 9, after V lost 6 bases and J lost 8 bases. Germline CDR1 is KGHSH and CDR2 is LQKENI.

About this clone itself: With the read ending 3 residues before the CDR3 end, the germline J gene is used to fill in that end. V gene TRBV30 combines with J gene TRBJ1-1; a weak D match, TRBD1 (6 bases). CDR1 and CDR2 (germline): GTSNPN, SVGIG (reference sequence). The V end lost 0 bases, the J end lost 3 bases, and 14 bases lay between the germline ends. There are 15 residues in the CDR3. The CDR3 sequence is CAWSVWGGRDTEAFF. The DNA read from the CDR3 is TGTGCCTGGAGTGTATGGGGGGGCCGGGACACTGAA.